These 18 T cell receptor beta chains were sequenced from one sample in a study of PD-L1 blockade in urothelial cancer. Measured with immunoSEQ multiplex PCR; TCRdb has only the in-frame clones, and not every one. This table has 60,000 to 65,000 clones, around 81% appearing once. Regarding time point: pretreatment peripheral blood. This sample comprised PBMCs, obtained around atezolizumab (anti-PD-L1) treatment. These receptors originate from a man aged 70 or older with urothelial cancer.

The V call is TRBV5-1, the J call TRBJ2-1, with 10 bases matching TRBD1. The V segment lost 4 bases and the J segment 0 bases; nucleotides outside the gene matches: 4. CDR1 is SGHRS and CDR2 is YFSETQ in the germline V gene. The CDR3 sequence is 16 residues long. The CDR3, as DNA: TGCGCCAGCAGCCGGGACAGGGGTCGCTCCTACAATGAGCAGTTCTTC. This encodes CASSRDRGRSYNEQFF.

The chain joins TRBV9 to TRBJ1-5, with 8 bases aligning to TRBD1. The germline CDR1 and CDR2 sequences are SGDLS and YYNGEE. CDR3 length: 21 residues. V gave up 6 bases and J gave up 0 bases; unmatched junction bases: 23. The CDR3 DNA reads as TGTGCCAGCATCTCGGGCCGCCCCGGACAGGGAAAACTTGTTAGCAATCAGCCCCAGCATTTT. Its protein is CASISGRPGQGKLVSNQPQHF.

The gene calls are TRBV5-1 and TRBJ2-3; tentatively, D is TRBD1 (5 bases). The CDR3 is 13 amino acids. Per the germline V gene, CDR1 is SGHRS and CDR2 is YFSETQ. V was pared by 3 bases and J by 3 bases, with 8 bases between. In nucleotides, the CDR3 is TGCGCCAGCAGCTCCCAGGGTACAGATACGCAGTATTTT. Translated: CASSSQGTDTQYF.

This chain's CDR3 is CASASGPNNEQFF. CDR3 DNA: TGTGCCAGCGCGAGCGGGCCGAACAATGAGCAGTTCTTC. The chain links TRBV11-3 to TRBJ2-1; tentative D call: TRBD2 (6 bases). Germline V gives CDR1 SGHNT, CDR2 YENEEA. V was shortened by 8 bases and J by 5 bases, with 13 bases between the two germline ends. This CDR3 region has 13 residues.

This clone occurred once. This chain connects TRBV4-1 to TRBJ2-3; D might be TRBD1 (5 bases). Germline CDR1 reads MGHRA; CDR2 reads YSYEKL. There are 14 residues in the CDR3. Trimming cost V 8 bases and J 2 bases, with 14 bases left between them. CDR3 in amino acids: CASQTGRDTDTQYF. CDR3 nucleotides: TGCGCCAGCCAGACCGGCAGGGACACAGATACGCAGTATTTT.

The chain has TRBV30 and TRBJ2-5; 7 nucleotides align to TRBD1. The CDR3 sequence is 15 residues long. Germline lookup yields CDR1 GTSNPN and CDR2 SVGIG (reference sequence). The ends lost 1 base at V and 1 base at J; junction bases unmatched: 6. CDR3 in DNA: TGTGCCTGGAGTGCCCCTGGGGACAGCCAAGAGACCCAGTACTTC. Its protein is CAWSAPGDSQETQYF. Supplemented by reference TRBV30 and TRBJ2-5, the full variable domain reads SQTIHQWPATLVQPVGSPLSLECTVEGTSNPNLYWYRQAAGRGLQLLFYSVGIGQISSEVPQNLSASRPQDRQFILSSKKLLLSDSGFYLCAWSAPGDSQETQYFGPGTRLLVL.

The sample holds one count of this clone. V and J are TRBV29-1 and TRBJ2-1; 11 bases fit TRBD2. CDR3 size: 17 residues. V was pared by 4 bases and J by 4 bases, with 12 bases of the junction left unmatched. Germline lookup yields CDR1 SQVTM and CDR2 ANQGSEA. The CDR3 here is CSVGGSGRVGEYNEQFF. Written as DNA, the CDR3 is TGCAGCGTTGGGGGTAGCGGGAGGGTAGGGGAGTACAATGAGCAGTTCTTC.

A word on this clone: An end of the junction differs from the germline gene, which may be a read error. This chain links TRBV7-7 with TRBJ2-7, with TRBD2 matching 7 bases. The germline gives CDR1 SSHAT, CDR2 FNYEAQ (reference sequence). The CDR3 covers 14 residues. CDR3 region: CASSLGEGPYEQYF. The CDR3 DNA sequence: TGTGCTAGCAGCTTAGGGGAGGGCCCCTACGAGCAGTACTTC. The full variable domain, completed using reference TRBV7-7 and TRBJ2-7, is GAGVSQSPRYKVTKRGQDVTLRCDPISSHATLYWYQQALGQGPEFLTYFNYEAQPDKSGLPSDRFSAERPEGSISTLTIQRTEQRDSAMYRCASSLGEGPYEQYFGPGTRLTVT.

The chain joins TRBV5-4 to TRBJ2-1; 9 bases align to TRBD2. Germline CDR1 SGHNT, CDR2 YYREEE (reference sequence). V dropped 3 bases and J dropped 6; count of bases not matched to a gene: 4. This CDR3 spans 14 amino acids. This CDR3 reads CASSSSGIFNEQFF. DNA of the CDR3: TGTGCCAGCAGCTCTAGCGGGATTTTCAATGAGCAGTTCTTC.

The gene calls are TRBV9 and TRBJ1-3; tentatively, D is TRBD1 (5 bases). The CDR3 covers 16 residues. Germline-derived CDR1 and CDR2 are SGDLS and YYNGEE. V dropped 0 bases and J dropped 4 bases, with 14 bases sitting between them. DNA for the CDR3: TGTGCCAGCAGCGTAGCTACGGGGGTCCTGGGAAACACCATATATTTT. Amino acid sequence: CASSVATGVLGNTIYF.

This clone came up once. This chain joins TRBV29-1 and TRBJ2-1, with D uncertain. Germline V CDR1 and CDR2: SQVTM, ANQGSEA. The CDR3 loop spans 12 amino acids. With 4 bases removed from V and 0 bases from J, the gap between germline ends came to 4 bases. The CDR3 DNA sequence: TGCAGCGTTGGTAACTCCTACAATGAGCAGTTCTTC. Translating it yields CSVGNSYNEQFF.

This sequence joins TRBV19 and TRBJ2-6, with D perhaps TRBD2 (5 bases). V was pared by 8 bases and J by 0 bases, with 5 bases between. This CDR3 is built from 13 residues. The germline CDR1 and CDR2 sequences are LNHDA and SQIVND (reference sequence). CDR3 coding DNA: TGTGCCAGTGGGAGCTCTGGGGCCAACGTCCTGACTTTC. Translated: CASGSSGANVLTF.

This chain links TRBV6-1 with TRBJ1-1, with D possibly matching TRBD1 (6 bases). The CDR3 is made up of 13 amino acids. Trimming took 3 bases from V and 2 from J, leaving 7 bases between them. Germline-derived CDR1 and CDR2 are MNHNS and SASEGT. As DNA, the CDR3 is TGTGCCAGCAGTGACAGGGGTAACACTGAAGCTTTCTTT. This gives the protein CASSDRGNTEAFF.

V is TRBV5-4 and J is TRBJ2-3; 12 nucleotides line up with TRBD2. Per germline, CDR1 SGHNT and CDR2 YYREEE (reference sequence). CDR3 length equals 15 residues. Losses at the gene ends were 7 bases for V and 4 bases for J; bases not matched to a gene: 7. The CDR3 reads CASGLAGGISDTQYF. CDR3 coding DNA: TGTGCCAGCGGGCTAGCGGGAGGGATCTCAGATACGCAGTATTTT.

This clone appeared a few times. The CDR3 reads CAWSVTGGRTEAFF. The CDR3 DNA reads as TGTGCCTGGAGTGTAACCGGGGGTCGAACTGAAGCTTTCTTT. V and J are TRBV30 and TRBJ1-1, with D possibly matching TRBD1 (5 bases). Germline assignment: CDR1 GTSNPN and CDR2 SVGIG (reference sequence). The CDR3 totals 14 residues. Trimming took 0 bases from V and 5 from J, leaving 13 bases between them. Filled out from reference TRBV30 and TRBJ1-1, the complete variable domain reads SQTIHQWPATLVQPVGSPLSLECTVEGTSNPNLYWYRQAAGRGLQLLFYSVGIGQISSEVPQNLSASRPQDRQFILSSKKLLLSDSGFYLCAWSVTGGRTEAFFGQGTRLTVV.

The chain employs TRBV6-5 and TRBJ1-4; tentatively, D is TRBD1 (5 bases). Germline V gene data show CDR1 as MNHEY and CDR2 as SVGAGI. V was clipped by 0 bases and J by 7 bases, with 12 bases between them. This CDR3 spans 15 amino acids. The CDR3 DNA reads TGTGCCAGCAGTTACTCAGCTGGGGGGGGTGAAAAACTGTTTTTT. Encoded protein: CASSYSAGGGEKLFF.

CDR3: CASSERLRLAGKSETQYF. In nucleotides, the CDR3 is TGTGCCAGCAGTGAACGGTTGCGACTAGCGGGAAAGAGTGAGACCCAGTACTTC. The chain recombines TRBV2 with TRBJ2-5; 11 positions match TRBD2. Looked up from germline, CDR1 is SNHLY and CDR2 is FYNNEI. Germline trimming cut 2 bases from V and 5 bases from J; bases unmatched to any gene: 13. The CDR3 sequence is 18 residues long.

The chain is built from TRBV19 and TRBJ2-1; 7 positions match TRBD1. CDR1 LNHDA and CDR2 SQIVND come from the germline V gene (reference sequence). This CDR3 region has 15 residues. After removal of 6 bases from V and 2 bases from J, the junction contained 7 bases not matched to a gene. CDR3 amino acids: CASSGRQGPYNEQFF. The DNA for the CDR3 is TGTGCCAGTAGCGGAAGACAGGGACCCTACAATGAGCAGTTCTTC.